Listed below are T cell receptor beta chains from one sample, sequenced in a study of T cell responses to AZD1222 COVID-19 vaccine. Clones were sequenced by immunoSEQ multiplex PCR, and TCRdb holds only the in-frame ones, with some missing. The sample has roughly 150,000 clones, about 88% seen once; the top ten hold 5.5% to 7%. Sample: peripheral blood, taken after recovery from COVID-19. These receptors were collected from an adult who had recovered from COVID-19. Both conserved end residues are part of each CDR3. D genes are given only for firm matches.

d_call	v_call	j_call	cdr3_nt	cdr3_aa
-	TRBV6-2/TRBV6-3	TRBJ2-5	TGTGCCAGCAGTTCCCCACCGGGGGAGACCCAGTACTTC	CASSSPPGETQYF
-	TRBV2	TRBJ2-2	TGTGCCAGCAGTGAAGTGGACTTAAACACCGGGGAGCTGTTTTTT	CASSEVDLNTGELFF
-	TRBV11-2	TRBJ2-7	TGTGCCAGCAGCTTAGAAGGCCAGAACTCCTACGAGCAGTACTTC	CASSLEGQNSYEQYF
-	TRBV10-1	TRBJ2-1	TGCGCCAGCAGGGCCGGGACTCGGAACAATGAGCAGTTCTTC	CASRAGTRNNEQFF
TRBD2	TRBV7-6	TRBJ2-5	TGTGCCAGCAGCTTAACCCCTAGCGGCGGGAACCAAGAGACCCAGTACTTC	CASSLTPSGGNQETQYF
-	TRBV5-4	TRBJ2-1	TGTGCCAGCAGCTTGGGAAGGTCTAACAATGAGCAGTTCTTC	CASSLGRSNNEQFF
-	TRBV29-1	TRBJ1-4	TGCAGCGTTGATGAGGGGGCTAATGAAAAACTGTTTTTT	CSVDEGANEKLFF
TRBD1	TRBV18	TRBJ1-4	TGTGCCAGCTCACCCGGGACAGGGCGTGAAAAACTGTTTTTT	CASSPGTGREKLFF
TRBD1	TRBV7-9	TRBJ2-2	TGTGCCAGCAGCTTAGACCAGACAGGGGGTAACACCGGGGAGCTGTTTTTT	CASSLDQTGGNTGELFF
-	TRBV5-4	TRBJ1-2	TGTGCCAGCAGCTCCGGGGTTGGGGGCTATGGCTACACCTTC	CASSSGVGGYGYTF
-	TRBV7-2	TRBJ1-5	TGTGCCAGCAGCTTAGCCCCAGGGAACAATCAGCCCCAGCATTTT	CASSLAPGNNQPQHF
TRBD2	TRBV9	TRBJ2-5	TGTGCCAGCAGCCCCTCGGGTAGCGGGGGAATGGAGACCCAGTACTTC	CASSPSGSGGMETQYF
TRBD2	TRBV5-1	TRBJ2-5	TGCGCCAGCACCAAGACTAGCGGGGAAGAGACCCAGTACTTC	CASTKTSGEETQYF
TRBD1	TRBV19	TRBJ2-7	TGTGCCAGTAGTAGATTAATGGGACAGGGCACCTACGAGCAGTACTTC	CASSRLMGQGTYEQYF
-	TRBV4-3	TRBJ1-2	TGCGCCAGCAGCCAAGATCGGGGGAACTATGGCTACACCTTC	CASSQDRGNYGYTF
TRBD1	TRBV5-4	TRBJ1-4	TGTGCCAGCAGCATCGACAGGGGGAATGAAAAACTGTTTTTT	CASSIDRGNEKLFF
-	TRBV11-2	TRBJ2-1	TGTGCCAGCTCGAGGGACCACTACAATGAGCAGTTCTTC	CASSRDHYNEQFF